The clone carrying this T cell receptor beta chain was recorded a few times. The antigen remains undetermined. This CDR3 is built from 14 residues. Germline V gives CDR1 MNHEY, CDR2 SVGAGI. V shed 6 bases and J shed 5 bases, with 16 bases lying between them. The data originate from a study of PD-1 blockade in classical Hodgkin lymphoma. With no exception, relapse followed autologous stem cell transplantation in all patients, and brentuximab vedotin exposure varied. CD4+ T cells were purified from thawed PBMCs by magnetic negative selection. Best overall response was complete response, partial response or progressive disease in these relapsed/refractory classical Hodgkin lymphoma patients. Data came from immunoSEQ multiplex PCR; TCRdb stores just in-frame clones and leaves some out. The sample records over 25,000 clones, about 83% being singletons. General observations from the study: CD4+ TCR diversity climbed significantly by C4D1, unlike CD8+ TCR diversity.

The clonotype comes from a human donor with classical Hodgkin lymphoma. The sequenced sample was CD4+ T cells from blood, obtained at baseline. The V call is TRBV6-5, the J call TRBJ1-1, with D possibly being TRBD1 (5 bases). CDR3 sequence reads: CASRLGGGETEAFF. Here the CDR3 DNA reads TGTGCCAGCAGACTTGGTGGAGGGGAAACTGAAGCTTTCTTT.